These 23 T cell receptor beta chains share one sample of origin, sequenced in a study of CD8 T cells in Susac syndrome. RNA, at about 0.5 to 1 ug, was reverse transcribed with random hexamers. TCRdb passed the immunoSEQ multiplex PCR reads through MiXCR, listing each CDR3 protein once. The data contain 100,000 to 150,000 distinct CDR3 sequences, approximately 93% of them singletons. The sample consisted of CD8+ T cells from PBMCs. The receptors derive from a human donor with multiple sclerosis.

The chain uses TRBV19 and TRBJ2-7; D remains unclear. The CDR3 totals 12 residues. Germline V gene sequence: CDR1 LNHDA, CDR2 SQIVND (reference sequence). The V end was cut by 3 bases, the J end by 7 bases, with 10 bases between. The CDR3 bases are TGTGCCAGTAGTATGTGGGCAGGAGAGCAGTACTTC. This gives the protein CASSMWAGEQYF. Together with reference TRBV19 and TRBJ2-7, the CDR3 gives the full variable domain: DGGITQSPKYLFRKEGQNVTLSCEQNLNHDAMYWYRQDPGQGLRLIYYSQIVNDFQKGDIAEGYSVSREKKESFPLTVTSAQKNPTAFYLCASSMWAGEQYFGPGTRLTVT.

The chain joins TRBV20-1 to TRBJ1-2, with TRBD1 as a possible D gene (6 bases). Germline CDR1 DFQATT, CDR2 SNEGSKA (reference sequence). The V and J ends lost 4 bases and 2 bases respectively, with 14 bases between them. The CDR3 covers 14 residues. The CDR3 here is CSATGQGHNYGYTF. The CDR3 DNA follows: TGCAGTGCTACCGGCCAGGGGCACAACTATGGCTACACCTTC.

The rearrangement joins TRBV12-3 or TRBV12-4 to TRBJ2-3; D not certain. V was cut by 4 bases and J by 2 bases, with 10 bases left in between. CDR3 size: 14 residues. CDR3: CASSSSGFTDTQYF. The CDR3 nucleotides read TGTGCCAGCAGTTCCTCGGGTTTCACAGATACGCAGTATTTT.

The V call is TRBV6-2 or TRBV6-3, the J call TRBJ1-1; D uncertain. Germline V CDR1 and CDR2: MNHEY, SVGEGT. V was clipped by 2 bases and J by 7 bases, with 17 bases between them. The CDR3 runs 15 residues. The DNA of the CDR3 is TGTGCCAGCAGTTACCCCGGGGAATGGGCGGTTGAAGCTTTCTTT. Translating it yields CASSYPGEWAVEAFF.

The chain is built from TRBV2 and TRBJ2-3; the D gene is possibly TRBD2 (5 bases). CDR1 is SNHLY and CDR2 is FYNNEI in the germline V gene. The CDR3 sequence is 13 residues long. Trimming shortened V by 4 bases and J by 2 bases, and 7 bases separated the two germline ends. The CDR3 spells CASSAGNTDTQYF. CDR3 coding DNA: TGTGCCAGCAGTGCCGGGAACACAGATACGCAGTATTTT.

This clonotype occurred once. The V call is TRBV6-6, the J call TRBJ2-1; D may be TRBD2 (5 bases). The CDR3 loop spans 14 amino acids. V was trimmed by 2 bases and J by 4 bases, leaving 9 bases between them. Germline values: CDR1 MNHNY, CDR2 SVGAGI (reference sequence). In DNA, the CDR3 is TGTGCCAGCAGTTACCTTAGACTATACAATGAGCAGTTCTTC. Translating gives CASSYLRLYNEQFF.

The V and J genes are TRBV12-3 or TRBV12-4 and TRBJ2-2; D gene uncertain. The V and J ends lost 4 bases and 5 bases respectively, with 14 bases between them. The CDR3 has 15 residues. CDR3 in amino acids: CASSSPLGGTGELFF. In nucleotides, the CDR3 is TGTGCCAGCAGTTCCCCCTTGGGTGGGACCGGGGAGCTGTTTTTT.

The chain has TRBV9 and TRBJ2-7; weak D call: TRBD1 (5 bases). Trimming took off 3 bases at V and 6 bases at J, with 16 bases between the two ends. Germline CDR1 SGDLS, CDR2 YYNGEE. The CDR3 sequence is 14 residues long. CDR3 loop: CASSARQNGGEQYV. CDR3 nucleotides: TGTGCCAGCAGCGCCAGACAGAACGGCGGCGAGCAGTACGTC.

This sequence joins TRBV24-1 and TRBJ2-1; D may be TRBD1 (6 bases). CDR3 length: 17 residues. The V gene lost 5 bases and the J gene lost 2 bases, with 18 bases spanning the gap. Looked up from germline, CDR1 is KGHDR and CDR2 is SFDVKD. The DNA of the CDR3 is TGTGCCACCAGTGGTTTAGCAGGGGAATTTCCCTACAATGAGCAGTTCTTC. This translates into CATSGLAGEFPYNEQFF.

V usage is TRBV6-1 and J usage is TRBJ1-5; TRBD1 is a possible D gene (5 bases). Trimming left V 2 bases short and J 3 bases short, with 20 bases between. The germline V gene has CDR1 MNHNS and CDR2 SASEGT. The CDR3 spans 18 residues. The CDR3 protein is CASSELNRDSYHNQPQHF. Written as DNA, the CDR3 is TGTGCCAGCAGTGAACTAAATCGGGACTCATACCACAATCAGCCCCAGCATTTT.

V gene TRBV4-1 combines with J gene TRBJ2-7; TRBD2 matches at 11 bases. The V segment lost 3 bases and the J segment 5 bases; nucleotides outside the gene matches: 6. The CDR3 loop spans 15 amino acids. Germline CDR1 is MGHRA and CDR2 is YSYEKL. The CDR3 sequence is CASSHPTSGRNEQYV. DNA for the CDR3: TGCGCCAGCAGCCACCCCACTAGCGGGAGAAACGAGCAGTACGTC.

The gene calls are TRBV7-2 and TRBJ1-4; TRBD1 aligns across 7 bases. Germline V lookup: CDR1 SGHTA, CDR2 FQGNSA. V was pared by 5 bases and J by 1 base, with 4 bases of the junction left unmatched. There are 15 residues in the CDR3. DNA for the CDR3: TGTGCCAGCAGCAGCTACAGGGGAACTAATGAAAAACTGTTTTTT. Translated, it gives CASSSYRGTNEKLFF.

The rearrangement joins TRBV19 to TRBJ2-1; D is unclear. Per the germline V gene, CDR1 is LNHDA and CDR2 is SQIVND (reference sequence). This CDR3 comprises 12 residues. Trimming removed 8 bases at V and 3 bases at J, with 8 bases between. The CDR3 reads CASRSGYNEQFF. The DNA of the CDR3 is TGTGCCAGTCGATCGGGCTACAATGAGCAGTTCTTC.

This chain joins TRBV7-6 and TRBJ1-5; 8 nucleotides agree with TRBD1. Looked up from germline, CDR1 is SGHVS and CDR2 is FNYEAQ. The CDR3 totals 15 residues. V trimming: 5 bases; J trimming: 3 bases; junction bases outside the gene matches: 6. The CDR3 sequence: CASSPRDRNNQPQHF. CDR3 nucleotides: TGTGCCAGCAGCCCTCGGGACAGGAACAATCAGCCCCAGCATTTT.

The chain combines TRBV4-1 with TRBJ1-1; 8 nucleotides line up with TRBD1. The J segment lost 5 bases and the V segment lost 4 bases, leaving 12 bases of the junction unmatched. Germline assignment: CDR1 MGHRA and CDR2 YSYEKL. The CDR3 length is 16 residues. The CDR3 loop is CASSPRKTTGGTEAFF. CDR3 in DNA: TGCGCCAGCAGCCCGAGAAAGACCACAGGGGGAACTGAAGCTTTCTTT.

V usage is TRBV6-6 and J usage is TRBJ2-7; no clear D. This CDR3 spans 12 amino acids. The germline gives CDR1 MNHNY, CDR2 SVGAGI (reference sequence). Trimming cost V 2 bases and J 6 bases, with 8 bases left between them. The CDR3 coding sequence is TGTGCCAGCAGTTACACCCCAGGCGAGCAGTACGTC. Its protein is CASSYTPGEQYV.

This chain joins TRBV5-6 and TRBJ1-1; TRBD1 is a possible D gene (6 bases). Germline CDR1 reads SGHDT; CDR2 reads YYEEEE. Trimming removed 0 bases from V and 0 bases from J, with 12 bases in between. The CDR3 loop spans 16 amino acids. In DNA, the CDR3 is TGTGCCAGCAGCTTGGTCAGGGGCCGGCTGAACACTGAAGCTTTCTTT. Translated: CASSLVRGRLNTEAFF.

The CDR3 sequence is CAWEGHRGAAEAFF. The CDR3 DNA reads TGTGCCTGGGAGGGACATCGAGGAGCCGCTGAAGCTTTCTTT. The rearrangement links TRBV30 to TRBJ1-1; possible D gene TRBD1, 6 bases. Trimming removed 5 bases from V and 6 bases from J, with 19 bases in between. The CDR3 loop spans 14 amino acids. In germline, CDR1 is GTSNPN, CDR2 SVGIG (reference sequence).

V usage is TRBV20-1 and J usage is TRBJ1-2, with D perhaps TRBD1 (5 bases). The germline CDR1 and CDR2 sequences are DFQATT and SNEGSKA (reference sequence). The CDR3 runs to 13 residues. The ends were cut back, 0 bases at V and 3 bases at J, with 8 bases in the middle. The CDR3 sequence: CSARDAGHYGYTF. In DNA, the CDR3 is TGCAGTGCTAGAGACGCGGGGCACTATGGCTACACCTTC.

The chain uses TRBV2 and TRBJ2-5; no clear D. The CDR3 spans 13 residues. V was shortened by 1 base and J by 1 base, with 4 bases between the two germline ends. The germline V gene has CDR1 SNHLY and CDR2 FYNNEI. The CDR3 loop is CASSEVVQETQYF. The CDR3, as DNA: TGTGCCAGCAGTGAAGTGGTCCAAGAGACCCAGTACTTC.

In its sample, this clonotype was seen a few times. V usage is TRBV9 and J usage is TRBJ2-3, with D uncertain. Per the germline V gene, CDR1 is SGDLS and CDR2 is YYNGEE. Trimming left V 3 bases short and J 2 bases short, with 4 bases between. The CDR3 loop spans 12 amino acids. In DNA form, the CDR3 reads TGTGCCAGCAGCGCTAACACAGATACGCAGTATTTT. Residues: CASSANTDTQYF.

The chain couples TRBV6-5 to TRBJ1-1, with D maybe TRBD1 (6 bases). This CDR3 contains 14 residues. Germline V gene sequence: CDR1 MNHEY, CDR2 SVGAGI. The V end lost 3 bases, the J end lost 4 bases, and 12 bases lay between the germline ends. CDR3 protein: CASSYAGESTEAFF. In DNA form, the CDR3 reads TGTGCCAGCAGTTATGCAGGGGAGAGCACTGAAGCTTTCTTT.

In DNA, the CDR3 is TGCGCCAGCAGCCATACAAAAGTGACAGGAGACACTGAAGCTTTCTTT. Translating it yields CASSHTKVTGDTEAFF. The chain joins TRBV5-1 to TRBJ1-1, with D possibly matching TRBD1 (6 bases). This CDR3 has 16 amino acids. From germline, CDR1 is SGHRS and CDR2 YFSETQ. With 4 bases removed from V and 3 bases from J, the gap between germline ends came to 19 bases.